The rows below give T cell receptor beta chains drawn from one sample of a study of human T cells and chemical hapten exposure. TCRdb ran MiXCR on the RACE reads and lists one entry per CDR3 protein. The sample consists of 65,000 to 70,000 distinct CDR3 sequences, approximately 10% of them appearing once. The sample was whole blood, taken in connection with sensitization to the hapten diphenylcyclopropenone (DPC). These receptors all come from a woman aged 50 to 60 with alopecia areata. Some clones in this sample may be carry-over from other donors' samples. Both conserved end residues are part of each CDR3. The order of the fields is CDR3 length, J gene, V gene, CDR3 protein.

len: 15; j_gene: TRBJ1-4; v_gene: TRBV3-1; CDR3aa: CASSHNRDMGEKLFF
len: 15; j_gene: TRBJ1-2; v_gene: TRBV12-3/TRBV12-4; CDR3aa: CASSFTQRPNYGYTF
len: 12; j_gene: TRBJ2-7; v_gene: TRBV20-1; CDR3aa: CSAREASYEQYF
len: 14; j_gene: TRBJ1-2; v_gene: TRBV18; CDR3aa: CASSPSTATYGYTF
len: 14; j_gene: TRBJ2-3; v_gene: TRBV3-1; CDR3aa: CASRGAGGTDTQYF
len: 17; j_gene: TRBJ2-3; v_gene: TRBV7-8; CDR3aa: CASSLAGGLAATDTQYF
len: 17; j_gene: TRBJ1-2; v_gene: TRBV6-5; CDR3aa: CASTEHRGTLLNYGYTF
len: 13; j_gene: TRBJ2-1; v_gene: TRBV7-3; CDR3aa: CASSSTSFGEQFF
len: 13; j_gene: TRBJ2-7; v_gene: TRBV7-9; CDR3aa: CASSPRQSYEQYF
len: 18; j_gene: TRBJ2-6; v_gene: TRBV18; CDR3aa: CASSPTVKSSLGTNVLTF
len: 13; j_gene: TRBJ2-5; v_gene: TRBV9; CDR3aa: CASSSDVEETQYF
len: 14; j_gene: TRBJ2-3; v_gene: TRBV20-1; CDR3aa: CSARKAGGPDTQYF
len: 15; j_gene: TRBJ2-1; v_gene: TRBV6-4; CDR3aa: CASSHEGLADNEQFF
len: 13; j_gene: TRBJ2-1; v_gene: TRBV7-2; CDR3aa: CASSLKPINEQFF
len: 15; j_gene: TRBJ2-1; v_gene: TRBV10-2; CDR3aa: CASSELTSGVEVQFF
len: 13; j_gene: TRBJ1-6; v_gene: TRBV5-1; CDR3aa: CASSGNIGSPLHF
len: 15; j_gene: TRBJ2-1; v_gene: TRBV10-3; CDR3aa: CAISETSGFNNEQFF
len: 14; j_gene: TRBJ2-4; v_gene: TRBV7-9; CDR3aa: CASSLGQGENIQYF
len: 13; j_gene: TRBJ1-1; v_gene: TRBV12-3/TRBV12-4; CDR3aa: CASSLGSTAEAFF
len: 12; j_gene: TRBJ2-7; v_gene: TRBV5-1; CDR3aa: CASSVDNYEQYF
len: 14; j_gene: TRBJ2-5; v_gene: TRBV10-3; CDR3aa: CAISLGESRTAQYF
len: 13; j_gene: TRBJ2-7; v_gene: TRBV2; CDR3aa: CASNGQGTYEQYF
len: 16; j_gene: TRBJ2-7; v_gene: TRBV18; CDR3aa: CASSPQDRVGGYEQYF
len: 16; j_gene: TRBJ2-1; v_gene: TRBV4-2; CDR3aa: CASSQGSGGIYNEQFF
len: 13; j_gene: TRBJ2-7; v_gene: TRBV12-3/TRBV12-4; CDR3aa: CASRTSGGDEQYF
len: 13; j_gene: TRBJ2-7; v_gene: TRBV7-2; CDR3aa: CASSLDSSYEQYF
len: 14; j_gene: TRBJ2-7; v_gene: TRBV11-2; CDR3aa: CASSFLRTTDEQYF
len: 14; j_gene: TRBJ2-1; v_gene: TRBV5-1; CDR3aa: CASREGAKDNEQFF
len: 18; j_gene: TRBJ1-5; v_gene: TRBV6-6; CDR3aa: CASSPGTGAVQGDQPQHF
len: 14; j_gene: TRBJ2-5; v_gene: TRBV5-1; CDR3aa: CASSRAGGQETQYF
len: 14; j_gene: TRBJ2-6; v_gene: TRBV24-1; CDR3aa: CATSDTKGANVLTF
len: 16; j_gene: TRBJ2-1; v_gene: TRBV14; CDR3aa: CASSHFETEGVNEQFF
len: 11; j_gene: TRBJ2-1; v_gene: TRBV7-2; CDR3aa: CASSVDSRKFF
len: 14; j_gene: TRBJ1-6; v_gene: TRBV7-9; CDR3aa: CASRAGADNSPLHF
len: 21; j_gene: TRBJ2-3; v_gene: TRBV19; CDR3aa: CATSVTGTGTSGRAGKDTQYF
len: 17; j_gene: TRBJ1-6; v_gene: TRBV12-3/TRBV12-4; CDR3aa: CASSSPRTGGFGSPLHF
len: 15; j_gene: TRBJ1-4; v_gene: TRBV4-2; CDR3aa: CASSRAGGTEEKLFF
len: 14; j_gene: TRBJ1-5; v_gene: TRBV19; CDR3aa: CASSIEGGNQPQHF
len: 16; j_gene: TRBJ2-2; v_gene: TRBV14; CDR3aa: CASSQWSGLATGELFF
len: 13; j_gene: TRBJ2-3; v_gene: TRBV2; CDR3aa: CARRGTSTDTQYF
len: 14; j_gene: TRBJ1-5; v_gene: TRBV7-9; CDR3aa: CASSLASGVQPQHF
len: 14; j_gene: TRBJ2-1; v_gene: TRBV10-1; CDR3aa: CASSVGGNLNEQFF
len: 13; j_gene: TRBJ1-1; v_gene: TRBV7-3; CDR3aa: CASRRQGSTEAFF
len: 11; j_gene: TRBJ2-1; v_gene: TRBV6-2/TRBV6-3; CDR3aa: CASRGRGEQFF
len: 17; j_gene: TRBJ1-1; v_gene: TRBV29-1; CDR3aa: CSVVAGTGAGLNTEAFF
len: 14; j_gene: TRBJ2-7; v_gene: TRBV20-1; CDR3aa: CSATRGQNSYEQYF
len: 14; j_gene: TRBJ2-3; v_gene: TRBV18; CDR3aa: CASSRSRGVDTQYF
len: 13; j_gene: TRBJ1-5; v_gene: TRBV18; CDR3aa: CASSPGTDQPQHF
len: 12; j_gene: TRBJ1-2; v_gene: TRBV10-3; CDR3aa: CAIRGSGDGYTF
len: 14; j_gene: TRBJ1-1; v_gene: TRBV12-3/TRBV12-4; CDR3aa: CASSLGNRHTEAFF
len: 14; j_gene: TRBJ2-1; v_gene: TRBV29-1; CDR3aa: CSAPGQGRSNEQFF
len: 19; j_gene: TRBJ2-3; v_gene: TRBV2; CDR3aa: CASSEMSGSSGVLTDTQYF
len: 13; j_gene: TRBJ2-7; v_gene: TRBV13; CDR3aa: CASSFTLAGEQYF
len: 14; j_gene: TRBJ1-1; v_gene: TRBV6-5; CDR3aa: CASSYGILNTEAFF
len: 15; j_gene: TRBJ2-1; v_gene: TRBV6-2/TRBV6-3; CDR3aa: CASTQSGGSYNEQFF